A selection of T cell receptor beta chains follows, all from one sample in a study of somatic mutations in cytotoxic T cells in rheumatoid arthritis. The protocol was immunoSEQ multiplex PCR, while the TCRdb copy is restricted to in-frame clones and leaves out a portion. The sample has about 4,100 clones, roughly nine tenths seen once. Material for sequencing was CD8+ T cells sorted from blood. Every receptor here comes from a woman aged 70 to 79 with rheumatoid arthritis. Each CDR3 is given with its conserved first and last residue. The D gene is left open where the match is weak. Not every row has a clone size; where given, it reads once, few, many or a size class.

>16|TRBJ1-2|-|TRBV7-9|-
TGTGCCAGCAGCTTAGCGAACGGGGGGCACGGCTATGGCTACACCTTC
CASSLANGGHGYGYTF
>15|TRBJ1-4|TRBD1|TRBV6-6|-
TGTGCCAGCAGTTATTTACAGGGGGCTCGAGAAAAACTGTTTTTT
CASSYLQGAREKLFF
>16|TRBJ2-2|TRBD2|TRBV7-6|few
TGTGCCAGCAGCTTAGCTCAGCGGGGGCTAACCGGGGAGCTGTTTTTT
CASSLAQRGLTGELFF
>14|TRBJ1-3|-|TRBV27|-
TGTGCCAGCAGTCCACGGTCTTATGGAAACACCATATATTTT
CASSPRSYGNTIYF
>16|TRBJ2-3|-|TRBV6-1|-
TGTGCCAGCAGTGAACTGGGGGGACGGCGCGCGGATACGCAGTATTTT
CASSELGGRRADTQYF
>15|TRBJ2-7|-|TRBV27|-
TGTGCCAGCAGTTTCGTCGGAGCGAGGGAGTACGAGCAGTACTTC
CASSFVGAREYEQYF
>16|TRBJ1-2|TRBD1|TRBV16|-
TGTGCCAGCAGCCATAATAAAGACAGGGCTAACTATGGCTACACCTTC
CASSHNKDRANYGYTF
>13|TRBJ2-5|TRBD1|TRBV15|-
TGTGCCACCGGGACAGGGGGTGGGGAGACCCAGTACTTC
CATGTGGGETQYF
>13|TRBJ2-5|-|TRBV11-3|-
TGTGCCAGCAGCTTATTAATTCGGGAGACCCAGTACTTC
CASSLLIRETQYF
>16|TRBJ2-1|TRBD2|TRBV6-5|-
TGTGCCAGCAGTTACCGGTCGGGAGGGCCTTACAATGAGCAGTTCTTC
CASSYRSGGPYNEQFF
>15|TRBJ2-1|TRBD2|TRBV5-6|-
TGTGCCAGCAAACTACTAGCGGGAGACTACAATGAGCAGTTCTTC
CASKLLAGDYNEQFF
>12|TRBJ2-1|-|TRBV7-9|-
TGTGCCAGCAGCTTAGAGGCAGGGTCGCAGTTCTTC
CASSLEAGSQFF
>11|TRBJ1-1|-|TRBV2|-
TGTGCCAGCGACGGGGGCACTGAAGCTTTCTTT
CASDGGTEAFF
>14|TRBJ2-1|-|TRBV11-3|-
TGTGCCAGCAGCTTAGGTCGCAGCGACAATGAGCAGTTCTTC
CASSLGRSDNEQFF
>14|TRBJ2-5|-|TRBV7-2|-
TGTGCCAGCAGCTTTGGGGGGACCCGGGAGACCCAGTACTTC
CASSFGGTRETQYF
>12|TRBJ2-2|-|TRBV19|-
TGTGCCAGTAGACTTGGACTGGGGGAGCTGTTTTTT
CASRLGLGELFF
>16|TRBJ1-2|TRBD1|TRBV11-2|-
TGTGCCAGCACCCTAAGGGTTAGGGACAGGGGGCCCGGCTACACCTTC
CASTLRVRDRGPGYTF
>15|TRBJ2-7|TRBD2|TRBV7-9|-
TGTGCCAGCAGCTTAGTAACTAGCGGGCCCTACGAGCAGTACTTC
CASSLVTSGPYEQYF
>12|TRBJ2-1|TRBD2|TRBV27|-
TGTGCCAGCAGTTTGGGTGGGAGGGCACAGTTCTTC
CASSLGGRAQFF
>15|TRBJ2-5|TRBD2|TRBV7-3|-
TGTGCCAGCAGTCCTAGCGGGGGGACCCAAGAGACCCAGTACTTC
CASSPSGGTQETQYF
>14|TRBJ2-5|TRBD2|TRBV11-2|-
TGTGCCAGCAGCTTACGGACTAGTTTAGAGACCCAGTACTTC
CASSLRTSLETQYF
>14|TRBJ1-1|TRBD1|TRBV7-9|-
TGTGCCAGCAGCACTCGACAGGGGGTAACTGAAGCTTTCTTT
CASSTRQGVTEAFF
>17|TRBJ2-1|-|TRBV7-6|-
TGTGCCAGCGGTCTCTGGTCCCCACCCGGCTCCTACAATGAGCAGTTCTTC
CASGLWSPPGSYNEQFF
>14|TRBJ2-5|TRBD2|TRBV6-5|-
TGTGCCAGCAGTCCCACTAGCGGCCAAGAGACCCAGTACTTC
CASSPTSGQETQYF